The present entry profiles one T cell receptor beta chain with its context. The entry originates in a study of technical replicates of blood from a handful of donors. Only in-frame clones appear in the TCRdb table, and some are missing; sequencing was by immunoSEQ multiplex PCR. The sample carries around 69,000 clones, approximately 88% recorded once. Germline CDR1 reads SGHVS; CDR2 reads FQNEAQ. V lost 5 bases and J lost 5, with 19 bases in between. The CDR3 runs 16 residues. Sequenced input: PBMCs. The chain combines TRBV7-8 with TRBJ2-1; a possible D gene is TRBD2 (6 bases). This sequence originates from a human donor in good health. Some clones in this sample may be carry-over from other donors' samples. This CDR3 is CASSRGSREWDNEQFF. Here the CDR3 DNA reads TGTGCCAGCAGCCGAGGCTCGCGGGAATGGGACAATGAGCAGTTCTTC.